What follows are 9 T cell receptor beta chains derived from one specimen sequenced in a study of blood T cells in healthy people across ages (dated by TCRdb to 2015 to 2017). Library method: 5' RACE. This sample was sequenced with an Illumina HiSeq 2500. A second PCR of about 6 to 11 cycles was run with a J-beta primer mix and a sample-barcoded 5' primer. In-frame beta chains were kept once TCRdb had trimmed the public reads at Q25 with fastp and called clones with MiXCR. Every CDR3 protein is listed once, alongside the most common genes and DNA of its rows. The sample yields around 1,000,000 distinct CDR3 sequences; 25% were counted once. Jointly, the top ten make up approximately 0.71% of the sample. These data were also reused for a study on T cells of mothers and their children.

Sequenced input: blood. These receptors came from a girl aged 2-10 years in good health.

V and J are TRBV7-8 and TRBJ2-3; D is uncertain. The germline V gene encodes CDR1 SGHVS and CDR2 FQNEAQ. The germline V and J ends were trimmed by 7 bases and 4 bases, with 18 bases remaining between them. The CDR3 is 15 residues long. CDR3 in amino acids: CASNVGLSTADTQYF. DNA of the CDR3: TGTGCCAGCAATGTTGGGCTATCCACCGCAGATACGCAGTATTTT.

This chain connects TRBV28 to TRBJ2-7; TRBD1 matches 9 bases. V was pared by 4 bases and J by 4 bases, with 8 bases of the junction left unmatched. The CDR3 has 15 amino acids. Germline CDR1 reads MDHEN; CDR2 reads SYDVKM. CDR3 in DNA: TGTGCCAGCAGTTCTCGACAGGGGGGTGGGTACGAGCAGTACTTC. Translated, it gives CASSSRQGGGYEQYF. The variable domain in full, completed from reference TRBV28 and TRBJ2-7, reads DVKVTQSSRYLVKRTGEKVFLECVQDMDHENMFWYRQDPGLGLRLIYFSYDVKMKEKGDIPEGYSVSREKKERFSLILESASTNQTSMYLCASSSRQGGGYEQYFGPGTRLTVT.

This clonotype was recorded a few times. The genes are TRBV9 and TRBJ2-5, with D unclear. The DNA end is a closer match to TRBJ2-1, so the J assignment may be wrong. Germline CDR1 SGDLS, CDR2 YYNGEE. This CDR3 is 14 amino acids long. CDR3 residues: CASSTIGSSNEQFF. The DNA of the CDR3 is TGTGCCAGCAGCACTATCGGGTCTTCTAATGAGCAGTTCTTC.

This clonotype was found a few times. CDR3 region: CSVVTDRLSNYGYTF. The DNA of the CDR3 is TGCAGCGTTGTGACTGACCGATTATCTAACTATGGCTACACCTTC. The chain combines TRBV29-1 with TRBJ1-2; no clear D gene. The CDR3 length is 15 residues. V was trimmed by 4 bases and J by 0 bases, leaving 15 bases between them. CDR1 SQVTM and CDR2 ANQGSEA come from the germline V gene.

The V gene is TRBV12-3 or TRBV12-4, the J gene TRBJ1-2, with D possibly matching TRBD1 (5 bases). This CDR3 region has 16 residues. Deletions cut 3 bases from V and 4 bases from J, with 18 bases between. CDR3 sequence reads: CASSLDEVGGSYGYTF. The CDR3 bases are TGTGCCAGCAGTTTGGATGAGGTGGGGGGGAGCTATGGCTACACCTTC.

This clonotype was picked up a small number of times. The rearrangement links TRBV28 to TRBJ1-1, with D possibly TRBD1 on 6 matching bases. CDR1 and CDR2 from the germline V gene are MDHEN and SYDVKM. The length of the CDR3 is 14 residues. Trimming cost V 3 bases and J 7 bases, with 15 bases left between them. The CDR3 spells CASSFPGGRDEAFF. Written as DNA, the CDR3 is TGTGCCAGCAGTTTTCCGGGGGGCCGCGATGAAGCTTTCTTT.

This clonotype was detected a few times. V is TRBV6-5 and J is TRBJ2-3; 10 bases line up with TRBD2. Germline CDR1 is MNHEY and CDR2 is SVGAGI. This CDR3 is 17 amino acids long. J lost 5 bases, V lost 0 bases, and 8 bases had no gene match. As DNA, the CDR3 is TGTGCCAGCAGTTACTCCGGGGCTAGCGGGAGTTTAGATACGCAGTATTTT. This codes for CASSYSGASGSLDTQYF.

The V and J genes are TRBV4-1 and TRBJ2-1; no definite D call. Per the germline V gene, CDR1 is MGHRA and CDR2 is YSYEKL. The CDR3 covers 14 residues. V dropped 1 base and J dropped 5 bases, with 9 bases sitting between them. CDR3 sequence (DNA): TGCGCCAGCAGCCAAGGACCAAAACACAATGAGCAGTTCTTC. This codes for CASSQGPKHNEQFF.

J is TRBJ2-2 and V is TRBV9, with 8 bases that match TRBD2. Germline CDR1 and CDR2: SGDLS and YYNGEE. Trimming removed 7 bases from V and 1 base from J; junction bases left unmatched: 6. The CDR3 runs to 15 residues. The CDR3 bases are TGTGCCAGCGCCGGGGGGGCCCGGAACACCGGGGAGCTGTTTTTT. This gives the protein CASAGGARNTGELFF.